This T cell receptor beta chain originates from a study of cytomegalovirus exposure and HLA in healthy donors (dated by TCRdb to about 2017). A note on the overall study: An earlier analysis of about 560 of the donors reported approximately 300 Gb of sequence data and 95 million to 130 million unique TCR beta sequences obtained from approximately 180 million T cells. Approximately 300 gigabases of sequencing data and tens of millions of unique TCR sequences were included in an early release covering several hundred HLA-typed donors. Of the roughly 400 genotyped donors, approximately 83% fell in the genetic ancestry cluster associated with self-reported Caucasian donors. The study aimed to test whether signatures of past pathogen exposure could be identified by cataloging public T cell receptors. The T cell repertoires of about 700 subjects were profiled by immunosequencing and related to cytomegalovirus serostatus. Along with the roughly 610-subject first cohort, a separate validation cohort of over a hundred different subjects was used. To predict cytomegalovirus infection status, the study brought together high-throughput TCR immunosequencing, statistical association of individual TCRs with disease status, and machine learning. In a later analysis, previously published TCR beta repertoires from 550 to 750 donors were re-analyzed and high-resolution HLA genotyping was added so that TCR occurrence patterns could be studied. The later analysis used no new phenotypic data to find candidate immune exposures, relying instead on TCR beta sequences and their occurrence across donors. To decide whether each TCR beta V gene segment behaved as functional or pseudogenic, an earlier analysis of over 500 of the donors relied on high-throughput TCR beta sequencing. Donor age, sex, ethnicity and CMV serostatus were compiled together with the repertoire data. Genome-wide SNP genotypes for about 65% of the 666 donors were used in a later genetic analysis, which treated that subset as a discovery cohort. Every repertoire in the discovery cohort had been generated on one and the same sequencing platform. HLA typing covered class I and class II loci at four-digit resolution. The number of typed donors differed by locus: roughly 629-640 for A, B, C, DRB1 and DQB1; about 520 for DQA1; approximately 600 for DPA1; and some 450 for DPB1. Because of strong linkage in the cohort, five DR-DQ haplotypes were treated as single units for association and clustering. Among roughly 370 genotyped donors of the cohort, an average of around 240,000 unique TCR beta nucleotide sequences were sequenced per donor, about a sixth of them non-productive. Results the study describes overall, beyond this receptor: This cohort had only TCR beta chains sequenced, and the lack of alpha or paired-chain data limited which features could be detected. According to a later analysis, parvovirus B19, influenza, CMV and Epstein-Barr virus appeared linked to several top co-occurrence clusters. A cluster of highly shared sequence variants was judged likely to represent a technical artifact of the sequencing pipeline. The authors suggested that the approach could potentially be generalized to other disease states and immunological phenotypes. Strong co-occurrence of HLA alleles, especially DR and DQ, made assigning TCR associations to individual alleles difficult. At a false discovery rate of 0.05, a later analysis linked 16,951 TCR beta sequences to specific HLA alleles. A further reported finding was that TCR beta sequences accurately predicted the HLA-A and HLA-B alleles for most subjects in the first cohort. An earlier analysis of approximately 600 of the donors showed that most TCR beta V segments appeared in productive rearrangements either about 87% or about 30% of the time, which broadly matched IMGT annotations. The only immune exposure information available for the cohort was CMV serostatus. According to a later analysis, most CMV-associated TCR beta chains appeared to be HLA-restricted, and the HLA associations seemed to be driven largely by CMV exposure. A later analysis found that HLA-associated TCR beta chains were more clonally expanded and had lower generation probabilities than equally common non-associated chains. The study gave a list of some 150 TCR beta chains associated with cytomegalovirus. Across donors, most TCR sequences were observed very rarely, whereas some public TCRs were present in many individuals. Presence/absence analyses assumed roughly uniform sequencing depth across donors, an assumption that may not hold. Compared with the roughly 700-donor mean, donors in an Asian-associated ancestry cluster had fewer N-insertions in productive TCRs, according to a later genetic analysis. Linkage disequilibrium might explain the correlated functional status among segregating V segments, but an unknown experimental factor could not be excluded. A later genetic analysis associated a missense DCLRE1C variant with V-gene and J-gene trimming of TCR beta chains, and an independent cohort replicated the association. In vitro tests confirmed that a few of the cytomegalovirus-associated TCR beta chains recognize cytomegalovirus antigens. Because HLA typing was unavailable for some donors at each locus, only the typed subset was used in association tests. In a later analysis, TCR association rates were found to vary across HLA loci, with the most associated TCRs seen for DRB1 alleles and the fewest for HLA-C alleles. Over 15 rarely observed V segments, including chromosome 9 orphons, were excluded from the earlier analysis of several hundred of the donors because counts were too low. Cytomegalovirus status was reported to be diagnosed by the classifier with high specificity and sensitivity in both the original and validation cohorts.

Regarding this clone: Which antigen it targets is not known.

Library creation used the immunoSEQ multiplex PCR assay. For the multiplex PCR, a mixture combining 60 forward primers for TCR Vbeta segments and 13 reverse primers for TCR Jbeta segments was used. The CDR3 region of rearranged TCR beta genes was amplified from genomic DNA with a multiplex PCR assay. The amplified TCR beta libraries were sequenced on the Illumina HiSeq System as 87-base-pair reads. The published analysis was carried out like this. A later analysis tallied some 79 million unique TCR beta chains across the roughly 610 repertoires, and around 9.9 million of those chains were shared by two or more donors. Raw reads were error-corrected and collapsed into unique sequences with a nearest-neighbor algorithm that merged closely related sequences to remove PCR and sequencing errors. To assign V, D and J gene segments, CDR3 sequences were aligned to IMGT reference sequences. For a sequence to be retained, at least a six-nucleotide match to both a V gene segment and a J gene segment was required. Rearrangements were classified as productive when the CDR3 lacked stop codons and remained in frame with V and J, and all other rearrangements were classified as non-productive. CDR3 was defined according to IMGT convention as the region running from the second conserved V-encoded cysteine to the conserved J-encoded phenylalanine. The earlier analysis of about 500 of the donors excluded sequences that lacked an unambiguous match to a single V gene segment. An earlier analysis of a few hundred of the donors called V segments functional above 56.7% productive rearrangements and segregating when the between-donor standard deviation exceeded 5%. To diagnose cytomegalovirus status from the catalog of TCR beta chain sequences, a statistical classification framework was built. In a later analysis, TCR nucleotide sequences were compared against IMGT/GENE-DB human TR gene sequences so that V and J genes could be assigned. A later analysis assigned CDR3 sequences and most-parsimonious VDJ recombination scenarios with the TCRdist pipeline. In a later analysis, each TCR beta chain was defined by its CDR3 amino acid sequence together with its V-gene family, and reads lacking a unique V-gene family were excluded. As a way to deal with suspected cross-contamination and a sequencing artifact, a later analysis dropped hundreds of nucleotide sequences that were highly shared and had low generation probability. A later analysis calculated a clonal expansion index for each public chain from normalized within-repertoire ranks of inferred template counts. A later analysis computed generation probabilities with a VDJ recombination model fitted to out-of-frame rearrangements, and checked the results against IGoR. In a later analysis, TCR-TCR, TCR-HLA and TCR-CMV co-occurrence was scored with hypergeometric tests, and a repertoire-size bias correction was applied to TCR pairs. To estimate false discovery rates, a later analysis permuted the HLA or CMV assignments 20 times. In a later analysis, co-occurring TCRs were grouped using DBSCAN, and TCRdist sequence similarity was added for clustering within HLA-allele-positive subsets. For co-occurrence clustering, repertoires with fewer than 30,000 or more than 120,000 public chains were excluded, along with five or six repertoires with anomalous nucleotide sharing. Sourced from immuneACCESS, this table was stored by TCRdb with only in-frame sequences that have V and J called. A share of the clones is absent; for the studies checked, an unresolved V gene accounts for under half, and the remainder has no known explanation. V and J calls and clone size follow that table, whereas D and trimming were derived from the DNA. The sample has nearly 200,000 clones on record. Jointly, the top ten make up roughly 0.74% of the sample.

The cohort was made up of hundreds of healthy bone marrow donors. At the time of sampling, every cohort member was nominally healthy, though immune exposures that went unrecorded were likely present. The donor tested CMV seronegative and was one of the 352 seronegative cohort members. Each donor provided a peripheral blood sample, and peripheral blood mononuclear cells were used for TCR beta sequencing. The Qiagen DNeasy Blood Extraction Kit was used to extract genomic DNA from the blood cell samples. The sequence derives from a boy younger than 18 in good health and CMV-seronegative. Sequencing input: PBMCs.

The CDR3 sequence is CATNPGQGRTDTQYF. In nucleotides, the sequence is TGTGCCACCAACCCAGGGCAGGGCCGCACAGATACGCAGTATTTT. The chain employs TRBV19 and TRBJ2-3; the best D guess is TRBD1, with 5 bases matching. Based on the germline V gene (reference sequence), the CDR1 and CDR2 sequences are LNHDA and SQIVND. The junction shows trimming of 10 bases on V and 1 base on J, plus 18 bases between the germline ends. The CDR3 runs 15 amino acids, cysteine and phenylalanine included. Solely the CDR3 DNA is kept, with 45 bases framed from the first base.